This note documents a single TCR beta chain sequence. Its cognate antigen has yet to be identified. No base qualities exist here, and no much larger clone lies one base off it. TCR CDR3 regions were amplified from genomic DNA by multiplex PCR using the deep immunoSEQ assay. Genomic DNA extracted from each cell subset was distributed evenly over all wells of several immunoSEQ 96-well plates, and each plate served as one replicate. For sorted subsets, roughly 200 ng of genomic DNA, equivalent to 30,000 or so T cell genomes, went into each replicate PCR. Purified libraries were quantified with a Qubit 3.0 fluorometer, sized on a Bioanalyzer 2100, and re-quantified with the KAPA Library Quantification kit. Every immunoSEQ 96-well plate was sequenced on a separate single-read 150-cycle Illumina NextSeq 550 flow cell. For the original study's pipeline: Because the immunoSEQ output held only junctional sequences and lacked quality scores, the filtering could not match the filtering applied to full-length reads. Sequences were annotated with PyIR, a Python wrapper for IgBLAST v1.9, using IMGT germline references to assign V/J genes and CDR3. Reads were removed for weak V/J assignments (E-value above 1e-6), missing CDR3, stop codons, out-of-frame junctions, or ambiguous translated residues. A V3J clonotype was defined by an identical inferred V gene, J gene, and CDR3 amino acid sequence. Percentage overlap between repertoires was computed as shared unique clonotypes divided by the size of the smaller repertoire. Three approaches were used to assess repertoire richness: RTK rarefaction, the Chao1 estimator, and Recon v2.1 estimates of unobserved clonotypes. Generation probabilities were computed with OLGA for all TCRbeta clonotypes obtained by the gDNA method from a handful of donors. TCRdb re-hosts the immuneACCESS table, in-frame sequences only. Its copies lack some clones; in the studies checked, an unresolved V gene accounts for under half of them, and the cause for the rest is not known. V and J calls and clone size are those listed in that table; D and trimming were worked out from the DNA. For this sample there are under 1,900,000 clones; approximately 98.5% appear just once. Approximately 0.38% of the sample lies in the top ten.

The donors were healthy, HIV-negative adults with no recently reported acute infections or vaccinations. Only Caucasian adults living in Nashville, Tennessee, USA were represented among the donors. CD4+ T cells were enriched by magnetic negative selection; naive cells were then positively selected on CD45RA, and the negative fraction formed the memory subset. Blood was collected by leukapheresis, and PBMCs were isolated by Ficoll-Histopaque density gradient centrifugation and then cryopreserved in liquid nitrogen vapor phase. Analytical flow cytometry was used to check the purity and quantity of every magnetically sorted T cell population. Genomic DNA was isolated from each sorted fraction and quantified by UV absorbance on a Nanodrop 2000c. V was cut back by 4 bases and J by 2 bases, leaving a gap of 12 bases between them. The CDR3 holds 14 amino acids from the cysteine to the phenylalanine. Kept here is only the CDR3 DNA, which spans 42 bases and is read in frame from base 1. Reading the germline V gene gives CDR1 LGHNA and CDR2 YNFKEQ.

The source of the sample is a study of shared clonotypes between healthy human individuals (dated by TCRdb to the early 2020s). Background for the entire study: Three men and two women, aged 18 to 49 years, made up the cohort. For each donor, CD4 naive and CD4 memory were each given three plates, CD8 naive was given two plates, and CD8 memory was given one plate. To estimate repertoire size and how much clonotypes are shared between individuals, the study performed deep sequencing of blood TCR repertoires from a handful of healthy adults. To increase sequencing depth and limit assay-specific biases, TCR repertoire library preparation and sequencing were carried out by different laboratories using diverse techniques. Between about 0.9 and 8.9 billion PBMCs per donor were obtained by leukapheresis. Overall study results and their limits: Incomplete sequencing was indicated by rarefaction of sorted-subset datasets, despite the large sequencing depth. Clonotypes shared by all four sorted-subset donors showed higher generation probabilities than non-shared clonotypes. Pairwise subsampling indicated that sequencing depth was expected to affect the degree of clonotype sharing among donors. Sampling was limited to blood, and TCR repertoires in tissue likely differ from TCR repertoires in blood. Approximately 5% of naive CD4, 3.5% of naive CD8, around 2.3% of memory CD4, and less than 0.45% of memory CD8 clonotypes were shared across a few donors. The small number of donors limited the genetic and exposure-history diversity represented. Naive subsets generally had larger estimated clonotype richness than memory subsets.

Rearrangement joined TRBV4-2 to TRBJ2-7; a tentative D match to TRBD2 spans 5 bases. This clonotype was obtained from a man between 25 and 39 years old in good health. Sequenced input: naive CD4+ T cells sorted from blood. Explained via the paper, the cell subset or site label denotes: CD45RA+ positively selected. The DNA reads TGTGCCAGCAGCCCCGGTCCGGGAACCTACGAGCAGTACTTC. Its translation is CASSPGPGTYEQYF.